This TCR beta chain was sequenced during a study of T cell changes during pregnancy in multiple sclerosis (dated by TCRdb to the late 2010s). Some background on the complete study: Changes in the T cell repertoire over the course of pregnancy were examined in this study in women with multiple sclerosis.

On this clone: The antigen it binds to is not known. Base qualities are not recorded, but no much larger clone differs from it by a single base.

The library was built by means of the immunoSEQ multiplex PCR assay. Not all clones reach the TCRdb copy of this immuneACCESS table, which keeps in-frame sequences only. Checked studies attribute under half of the gap to unresolved V genes and leave the rest unexplained. This sample lists roughly 40,000 clones; over 75% were detected once. About 0.45% of the sample belongs to the ten largest clones. Compared with germline, V lacks 6 bases and J lacks 4 bases; bases without a gene match: 1. From the cysteine through the phenylalanine, the CDR3 covers 14 amino acids. Just the 42-base CDR3 DNA is kept, in frame starting at base 1. The germline V gene yields SNHLY for CDR1 and FYNNEI for CDR2.

This TCR was sampled from a female donor with multiple sclerosis, enrolled in a pregnancy study. The sequencing used CD4+ T cells from peripheral blood mononuclear cells, collected in the third trimester of pregnancy. Recombination connected TRBV2 to TRBJ2-2; 11 bases in the junction line up with TRBD1. The CDR3 reads CASRGQGVTGELFF. The DNA reads TGTGCCAGCAGGGGACAGGGGGTCACCGGGGAGCTGTTTTTT.